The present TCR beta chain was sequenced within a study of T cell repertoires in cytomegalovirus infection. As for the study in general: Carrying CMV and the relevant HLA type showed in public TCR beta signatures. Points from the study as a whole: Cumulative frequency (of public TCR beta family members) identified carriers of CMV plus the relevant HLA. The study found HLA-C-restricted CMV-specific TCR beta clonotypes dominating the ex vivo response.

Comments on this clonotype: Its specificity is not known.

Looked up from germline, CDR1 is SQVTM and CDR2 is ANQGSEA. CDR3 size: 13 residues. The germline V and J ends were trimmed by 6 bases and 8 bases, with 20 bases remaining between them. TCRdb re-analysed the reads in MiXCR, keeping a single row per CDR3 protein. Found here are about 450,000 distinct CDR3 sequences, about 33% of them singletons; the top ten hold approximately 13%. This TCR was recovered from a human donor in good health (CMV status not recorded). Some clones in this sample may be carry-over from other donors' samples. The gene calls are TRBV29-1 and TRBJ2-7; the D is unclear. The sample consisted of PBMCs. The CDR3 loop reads CSVDLGPTGQQYF. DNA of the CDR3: TGCAGCGTCGACCTAGGTCCTACGGGCCAGCAGTACTTC.